This T cell receptor (beta chain) comes out of a study of T-cell reconstitution after alpha-beta-depleted transplantation in children. Regarding the study as a whole: Several hundred expanded graft clones reportedly supplied alpha-beta T cells about two months after transplant. Some patients owed their high day-60 TCRbeta diversity to surviving recipient T cells and thymic progenitors. Once a year had passed after transplant, T-cell counts and diversity came mostly from newly produced T cells.

It was with unique molecular identifiers that the TCRbeta library was prepared. TCRdb ran MiXCR on the PCR reads and lists one entry per CDR3 protein. The sample records about 1,000,000 distinct CDR3 sequences, roughly 31% being singletons. On this clonotype itself: Its antigen is not known.

V was shortened by 11 bases and J by 2 bases, with 17 bases between the two germline ends. Looked up from germline, CDR1 is MDHEN and CDR2 is SYDVKM. The length of the CDR3 is 14 residues. The material was PBMCs, mostly from graft donor cells, obtained 360 days after TCRalphabeta/CD19-depleted stem cell transplant. This chain links TRBV28 with TRBJ2-3; no firm D call. The clonotype originates from a boy in the first two years of life who had a stem cell transplant for SCID, so the T cells may come from the graft donor. CDR3 bases: TGTGCCTCTTGCCAGGCAGGTTCCACAGATACGCAGTATTTT. This encodes CASCQAGSTDTQYF.